Listed below are T cell receptor beta chains from one sample, sequenced in a study of spatial heterogeneity in lung cancer. TCRdb called the 5' RACE reads again in MiXCR, with one record for every CDR3 protein. The sample carries 9,500 to 12,000 distinct CDR3 sequences, around 22% recorded once. The input for sequencing was PBMCs, taken at surgery. Receptors were obtained from a female donor with early-stage non-small cell lung cancer. The CDR3 runs from the conserved cysteine through the conserved F or W. The D gene is left open where the match is weak. Clone size is not always given. Where it is, it says once, few, many or a class for expanded clones.

V,size,D,J,CDR3,DNA
TRBV2,medium-sized,.,TRBJ2-7,CASRLGYSYEQYF,TGTGCCAGCAGGTTGGGCTATTCCTACGAGCAGTACTTC
TRBV2,many,.,TRBJ2-1,CASTPWGDGSYNEQFF,TGTGCCAGCACTCCCTGGGGGGACGGTTCCTACAATGAGCAGTTCTTC
TRBV5-1,.,.,TRBJ2-3,CASSLTAQGDTQYF,TGCGCCAGCAGCTTGACGGCTCAGGGGGATACGCAGTATTTT
TRBV29-1,.,.,TRBJ2-6,CSVEVFSRVGANVLTF,TGCAGCGTTGAAGTATTTAGCAGGGTTGGGGCCAACGTCCTGACTTTC
TRBV10-1,few,.,TRBJ1-1,CASASRGSTEAFF,TGCGCCAGCGCTTCCCGGGGCAGCACTGAAGCTTTCTTT
TRBV20-1,medium-sized,TRBD1,TRBJ1-2,CSARDMGQGVYGYTF,TGCAGTGCTAGAGATATGGGACAGGGGGTCTATGGCTACACCTTC
TRBV12-3/TRBV12-4,many,.,TRBJ1-1,CASSLEGYGDTEAFF,TGTGCCAGCAGTTTAGAGGGGTATGGGGACACTGAAGCTTTCTTT
TRBV7-8,.,.,TRBJ1-5,CASSLLGPVGNQPQHF,TGTGCCAGCAGCTTATTAGGCCCCGTCGGCAATCAGCCCCAGCATTTT
TRBV11-2,few,TRBD1,TRBJ2-7,CASSAIRDRGPHSYEQYF,TGTGCCAGCAGCGCCATCCGGGACAGGGGGCCCCACTCCTACGAGCAGTACTTC
TRBV18,.,.,TRBJ1-5,CASSQRAGNQPQHF,TGTGCCAGCTCCCAAAGGGCTGGCAATCAGCCCCAGCATTTT
TRBV5-1,few,TRBD1,TRBJ2-6,CASSSLTGAGSGANVLTF,TGCGCCAGCAGCTCCCTGACAGGGGCGGGCTCTGGGGCCAACGTCCTGACTTTC
TRBV6-2/TRBV6-3,many,.,TRBJ2-7,CASSYSGTPYEQYF,TGTGCCAGCAGTTACTCCGGGACCCCCTACGAGCAGTACTTC
TRBV7-2,few,.,TRBJ2-7,CASSLGGQQREQYF,TGTGCCAGCAGCTTAGGGGGCCAACAAAGGGAGCAGTACTTC
TRBV9,.,TRBD2,TRBJ2-5,CASSPGLAGGPRETQYF,TGTGCCAGCAGCCCTGGACTAGCGGGAGGGCCTAGAGAGACCCAGTACTTC
TRBV5-1,many,.,TRBJ2-7,CASSPGSGEFKEQYF,TGCGCCAGCAGCCCTGGGTCGGGAGAGTTTAAGGAGCAGTACTTC
TRBV11-2,many,TRBD1,TRBJ2-1,CASSLSISGTGGHEQFF,TGTGCCAGCAGCTTATCAATCTCCGGGACAGGGGGCCATGAGCAGTTCTTC
TRBV29-1,.,.,TRBJ2-3,CSVGWDSTDTQYF,TGCAGCGTTGGGTGGGACAGCACAGATACGCAGTATTTT
TRBV2,few,.,TRBJ2-6,CASSLGLSGANVLTF,TGTGCCAGCAGCTTGGGTCTTTCTGGGGCCAACGTCCTGACTTTC
TRBV29-1,medium-sized,.,TRBJ2-1,CSVEEGGYNEQFF,TGCAGCGTTGAAGAAGGGGGGTACAATGAGCAGTTCTTC
TRBV15,.,TRBD2,TRBJ2-1,CATSRDHASGRYNEQFF,TGTGCCACCAGCAGAGATCATGCTAGCGGGAGGTACAATGAGCAGTTCTTC
TRBV28,many,.,TRBJ2-7,CASSSAYEQYF,TGTGCCAGCAGTTCCGCATACGAGCAGTACTTC
TRBV12-3/TRBV12-4,few,TRBD1,TRBJ2-5,CASSLRQGQETQYF,TGTGCCAGCAGCCTGAGACAGGGGCAAGAGACCCAGTACTTC
TRBV28,medium-sized,TRBD2,TRBJ2-1,CASSLGGSSYNEQFF,TGTGCCAGCAGTTTGGGCGGGAGCTCCTACAATGAGCAGTTCTTC
TRBV7-9,few,.,TRBJ2-3,CASSPFTDTQYF,TGTGCCAGCAGCCCATTCACAGATACGCAGTATTTT
TRBV7-2,many,TRBD1,TRBJ2-2,CASSPQTGKVSGELFF,TGTGCCAGCAGCCCCCAGACAGGGAAGGTATCCGGGGAGCTGTTTTTT
TRBV7-7,many,.,TRBJ2-7,CASSPTSLATGGEQYF,TGTGCCAGCAGCCCGACTTCTCTAGCGACTGGGGGAGAGCAGTACTTC
TRBV23-1,few,.,TRBJ2-3,CASSHGSASRGARGRQYF,TGCGCCAGCAGTCATGGCTCCGCCTCCAGGGGGGCGCGGGGGAGGCAGTATTTT
TRBV7-6,few,TRBD2,TRBJ2-3,CASSPTGLAGTDTQYF,TGTGCCAGCAGCCCGACGGGACTAGCGGGCACAGATACGCAGTATTTT
TRBV20-1,medium-sized,.,TRBJ2-1,CSASVPPSTYNEQFF,TGCAGTGCTAGCGTGCCACCTTCTACCTACAATGAGCAGTTCTTC
TRBV28,.,.,TRBJ2-7,CASSGSYEQYF,TGTGCCAGCAGTGGCTCCTACGAGCAGTACTTC
TRBV12-3/TRBV12-4,many,.,TRBJ2-3,CANRRGSTDTQYF,TGTGCCAACCGCAGGGGCAGCACAGATACGCAGTATTTT
TRBV20-1,.,.,TRBJ2-3,CSARGGYLTDTQYF,TGCAGTGCTAGAGGGGGCTACCTCACAGATACGCAGTATTTT
TRBV30,few,TRBD2,TRBJ2-2,CAWSGNGWPMSGSNTGELFF,TGTGCCTGGAGTGGGAATGGATGGCCCATGAGCGGGAGTAACACCGGGGAGCTGTTTTTT
TRBV29-1,.,.,TRBJ1-2,CSVSMTTGPGGYTF,TGCAGCGTTTCTATGACTACCGGGCCGGGAGGCTACACCTTC
TRBV15,few,.,TRBJ1-1,CATSRGQDGWGTEAFF,TGTGCCACCAGCAGAGGCCAGGACGGTTGGGGCACTGAAGCTTTCTTT
TRBV5-5,.,.,TRBJ1-1,CASSLPLTRSTEAFF,TGTGCCAGCAGCTTGCCCCTAACAAGGAGCACTGAAGCTTTCTTT
TRBV6-5,.,TRBD1,TRBJ1-2,CASSYSTGTAGTF,TGTGCCAGCAGTTACTCGACCGGGACAGCCGGCACCTTC
TRBV27,few,.,TRBJ2-2,CASSPSVVNTGELFF,TGTGCCAGCAGTCCCTCCGTTGTAAACACCGGGGAGCTGTTTTTT
TRBV5-1,few,.,TRBJ1-1,CASSLTGTGHSEAFF,TGCGCCAGCAGCTTGACGGGCACAGGGCACTCTGAAGCTTTCTTT
TRBV19,few,.,TRBJ2-1,CASSTGGGIYNEQFF,TGTGCCAGTAGTACAGGTGGTGGTATATACAATGAGCAGTTCTTC
TRBV29-1,.,.,TRBJ2-7,CSVVGVPGTPTSWQYF,TGCAGCGTTGTTGGGGTGCCGGGGACTCCTACGAGTTGGCAGTACTTC
TRBV7-2,few,TRBD2,TRBJ2-7,CASSGSLAGGYEQYF,TGTGCCAGCAGCGGATCGCTAGCGGGAGGCTACGAGCAGTACTTC
TRBV5-1,medium-sized,.,TRBJ1-1,CASSYTTNTEAFF,TGCGCCAGCAGCTACACAACGAACACTGAAGCTTTCTTT